This TCR beta chain was sequenced during a study of molecular identifiers for immune sequencing clone quantification. The use of previously described methods and listed TCR primers produced the bulk TCR libraries. One entry per CDR3 protein results from TCRdb running MiXCR on the PCR reads. The table lists over 600,000 distinct CDR3 sequences, approximately 20% of them singletons. To note about this clonotype: Its matching antigen is unknown. A read error is possible here, since a much larger clone lies one base away.

As CD8+CD4-CCR7+CD45RA+ cells, naive CD8 T cells were sorted. Findings and limits, study-wide: Barcode collisions between identical TCR molecules could shrink estimates of highly expanded clone sizes.

The receptor's source is a human donor in good health. Some libraries in this study had Jurkat cell RNA spiked in. The source material was naive CD8+ T cells from blood, with Jurkat cell RNA spiked in. Sample subset: FACS-sorted CD8+CD4-CCR7+CD45RA+ naive T cells.

The CDR3 bases are TGTGCCAGCAGAGGGACTAGCATCTACGAGCAGTACTTC. Translating it yields CASRGTSIYEQYF. The chain combines TRBV25-1 with TRBJ2-7; 9 bases are a match to TRBD2. J gave up 3 bases and V 6 bases, and 3 bases lay outside the gene matches. Germline-derived CDR1 and CDR2 are MGHDK and SYGVNS. The CDR3 covers 13 residues.